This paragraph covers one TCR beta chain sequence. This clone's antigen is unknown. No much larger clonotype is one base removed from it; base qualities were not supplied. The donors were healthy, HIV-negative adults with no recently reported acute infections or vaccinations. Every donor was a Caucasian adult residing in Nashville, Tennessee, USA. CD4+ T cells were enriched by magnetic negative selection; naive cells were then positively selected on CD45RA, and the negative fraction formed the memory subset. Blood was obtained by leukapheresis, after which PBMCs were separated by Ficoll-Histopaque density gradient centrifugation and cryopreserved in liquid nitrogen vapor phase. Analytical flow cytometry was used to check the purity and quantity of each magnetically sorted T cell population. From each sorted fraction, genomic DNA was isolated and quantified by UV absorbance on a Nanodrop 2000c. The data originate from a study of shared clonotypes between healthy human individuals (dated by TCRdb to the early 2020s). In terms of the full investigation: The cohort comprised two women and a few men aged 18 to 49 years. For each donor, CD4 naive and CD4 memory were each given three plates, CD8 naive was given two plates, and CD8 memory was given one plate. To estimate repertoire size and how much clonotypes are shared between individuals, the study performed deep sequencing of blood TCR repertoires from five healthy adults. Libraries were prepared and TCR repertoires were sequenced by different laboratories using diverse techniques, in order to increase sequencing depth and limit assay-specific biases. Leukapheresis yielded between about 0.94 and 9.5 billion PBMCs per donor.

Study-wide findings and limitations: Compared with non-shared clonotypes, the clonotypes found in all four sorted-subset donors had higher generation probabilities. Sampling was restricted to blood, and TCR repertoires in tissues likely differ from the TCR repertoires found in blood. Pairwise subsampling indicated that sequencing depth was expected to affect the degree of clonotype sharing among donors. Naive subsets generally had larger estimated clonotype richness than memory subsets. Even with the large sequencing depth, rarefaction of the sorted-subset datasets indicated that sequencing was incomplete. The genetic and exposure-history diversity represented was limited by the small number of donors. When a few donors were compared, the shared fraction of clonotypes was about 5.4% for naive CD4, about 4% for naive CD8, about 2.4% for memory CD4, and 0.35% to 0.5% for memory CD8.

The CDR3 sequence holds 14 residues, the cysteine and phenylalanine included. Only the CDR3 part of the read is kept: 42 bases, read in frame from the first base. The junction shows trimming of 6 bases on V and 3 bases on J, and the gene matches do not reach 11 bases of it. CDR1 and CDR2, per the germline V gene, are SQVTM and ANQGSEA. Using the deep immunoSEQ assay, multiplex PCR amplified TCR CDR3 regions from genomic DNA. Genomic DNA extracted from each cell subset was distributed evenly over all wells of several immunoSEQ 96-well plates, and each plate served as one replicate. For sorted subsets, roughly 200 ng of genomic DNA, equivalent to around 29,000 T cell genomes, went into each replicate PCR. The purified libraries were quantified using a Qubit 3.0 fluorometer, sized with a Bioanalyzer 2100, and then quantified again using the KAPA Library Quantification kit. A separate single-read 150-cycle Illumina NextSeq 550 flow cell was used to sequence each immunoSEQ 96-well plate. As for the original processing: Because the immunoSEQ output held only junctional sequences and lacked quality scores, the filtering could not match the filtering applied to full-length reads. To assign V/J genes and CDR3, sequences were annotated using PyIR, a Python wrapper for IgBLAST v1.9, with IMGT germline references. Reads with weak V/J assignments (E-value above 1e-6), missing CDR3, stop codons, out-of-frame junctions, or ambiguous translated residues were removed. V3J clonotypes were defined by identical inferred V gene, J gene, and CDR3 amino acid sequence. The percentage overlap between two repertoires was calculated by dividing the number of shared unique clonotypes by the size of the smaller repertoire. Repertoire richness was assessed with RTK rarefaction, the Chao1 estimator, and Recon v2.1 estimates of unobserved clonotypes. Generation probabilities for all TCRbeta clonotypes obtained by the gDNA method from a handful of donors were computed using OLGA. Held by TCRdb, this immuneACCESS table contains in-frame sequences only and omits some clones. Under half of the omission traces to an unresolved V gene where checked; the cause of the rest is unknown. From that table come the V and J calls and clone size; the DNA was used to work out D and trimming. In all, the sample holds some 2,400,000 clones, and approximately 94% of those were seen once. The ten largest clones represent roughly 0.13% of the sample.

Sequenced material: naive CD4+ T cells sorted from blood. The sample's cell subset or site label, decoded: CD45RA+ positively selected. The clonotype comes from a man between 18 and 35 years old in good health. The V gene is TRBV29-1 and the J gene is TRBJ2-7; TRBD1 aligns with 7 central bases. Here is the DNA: TGCAGCGTAAAAGGACAGGTCGGGGTCTACGAGCAGTACTTC. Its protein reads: CSVKGQVGVYEQYF.